Only a few counts were recorded for the clone carrying this TCR beta chain. As yet, its antigen is unknown. This entry is derived from a study of blood T cells in healthy people across ages. Overall study results and limits: Among long-lived donors, naive CD4+ cells were more numerous and diversity higher than in aged donors. With age, beta diversity per million T cells declined roughly linearly, significantly by roughly 40.

A J-beta primer mix and a sample-barcoded 5' primer were used in a second PCR of about 6 to 12 cycles. The study obtained at least 3 million CDR3-containing paired-end reads from every sample. TCRdb processed the 5' RACE reads anew with MiXCR; each CDR3 protein has one entry. Altogether hundreds of thousands of distinct CDR3 sequences are present, approximately 53% being singletons, with the ten largest covering around 25%. V lost 4 bases, J lost 1 base, and 10 bases lay in between. The CDR3 has 14 amino acids. CDR1 is LGHNA and CDR2 is YNFKEQ in the germline V gene. The specimen was blood. This sequence was found in a man aged 35 to 55 in good health. V is TRBV4-2 and J is TRBJ2-5; a possible D gene is TRBD2 (6 bases). CDR3 residues: CASSPAGRQETQYF. CDR3 sequence (DNA): TGTGCCAGCAGCCCTGCGGGGCGCCAAGAGACCCAGTACTTC.